This T cell receptor beta chain is drawn from a study of Ad26.COV2.S vaccination and SARS-CoV-2 variants. Study at large: The vaccine Ad26.COV2.S was put into the muscle once, or twice with 56 days between.

From germline, CDR1 is SGHRS and CDR2 YFSETQ. CDR3 length: 15 residues. The junction had 5 bases not matched to a gene; V was cut back by 2 bases and J by 7 bases. As for treatment: some 20 received Ad26.COV2.S at low or high dose, single or two shots; roughly five received placebo; per-sample allocation not given. Vaccine and placebo recipients were sampled on day 63 after the first injection. The sample came from a Boston adult aged 18-55 years. Vaccination used an Ad26 vector expressing Wuhan-strain SARS-CoV-2 spike. TCRdb's copy holds only in-frame clones and misses some; the assay was immunoSEQ multiplex PCR. Among about 320,000 clones, around 84% were seen once, and the ten largest hold approximately 1.9%. Study-wide results and caveats: Reportedly, spike-specific CD8+ and CD4+ T cell responses achieved substantial breadth once vaccination had taken place.

Concerning this clone: Its matching antigen is unknown. Other DNA sequences within the sample encode an identical CDR3.

The material sequenced was peripheral blood, taken in a trial of Ad26.COV2.S vaccine versus placebo. The TCR was taken from a person aged 18-60 years who received the Ad26.COV2.S COVID-19 vaccine or a placebo. The chain carries TRBV5-1 and TRBJ1-6; 8 bases align to TRBD1. CDR3 DNA sequence: TGCGCCAGCAGCTTAGGGACAGGAAACAATTCACCCCTCCACTTT. Protein product: CASSLGTGNNSPLHF.